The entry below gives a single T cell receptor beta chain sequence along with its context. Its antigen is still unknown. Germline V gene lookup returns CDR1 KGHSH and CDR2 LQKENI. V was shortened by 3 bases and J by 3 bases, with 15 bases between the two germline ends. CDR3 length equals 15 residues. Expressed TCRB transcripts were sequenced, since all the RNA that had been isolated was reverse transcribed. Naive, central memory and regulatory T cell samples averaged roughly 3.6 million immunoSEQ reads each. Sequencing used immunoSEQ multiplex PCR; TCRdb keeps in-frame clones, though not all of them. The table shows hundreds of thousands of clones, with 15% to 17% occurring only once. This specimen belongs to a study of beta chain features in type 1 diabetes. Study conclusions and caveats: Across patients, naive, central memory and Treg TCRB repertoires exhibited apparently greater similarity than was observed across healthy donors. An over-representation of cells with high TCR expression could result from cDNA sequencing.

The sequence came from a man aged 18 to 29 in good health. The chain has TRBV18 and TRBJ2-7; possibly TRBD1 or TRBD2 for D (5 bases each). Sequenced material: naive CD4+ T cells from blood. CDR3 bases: TGTGCCAGCTCACCTCAGGGAGAGGGGATCTACGAGCAGTACTTC. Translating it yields CASSPQGEGIYEQYF.